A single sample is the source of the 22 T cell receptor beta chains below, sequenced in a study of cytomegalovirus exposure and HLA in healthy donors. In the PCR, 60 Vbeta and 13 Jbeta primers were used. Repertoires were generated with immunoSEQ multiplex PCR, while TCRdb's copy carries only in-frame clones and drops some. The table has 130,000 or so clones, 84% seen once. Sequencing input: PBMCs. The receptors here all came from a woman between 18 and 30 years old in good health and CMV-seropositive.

CDR3 loop: CASSKTTGEQYF. CDR3 DNA: TGTGCCAGCAGTAAGACGACAGGCGAGCAGTACTTC. This chain connects TRBV27 to TRBJ2-7, with D perhaps matching TRBD1 (6 bases). V lost 5 bases and J 6 bases, leaving 11 bases between the germline ends. The CDR3 consists of 12 residues. Germline V gives CDR1 MNHEY, CDR2 SMNVEV (reference sequence).

The CDR3 coding sequence is TGTGCCAGCAGCTTAGGGGGCCACGGGACTCTCACCGGGGAGCTGTTTTTT. Amino acids: CASSLGGHGTLTGELFF. The chain combines TRBV7-8 with TRBJ2-2; a weak D match, TRBD2 (6 bases). CDR3 size: 17 residues. Germline CDR1 and CDR2: SGHVS and FQNEAQ. V lost 1 base to trimming and J lost 4 bases, with 16 bases between them.

This CDR3 reads CASSLPDRGTEAFF. In DNA form, the CDR3 reads TGTGCCAGTAGCTTACCTGACAGGGGCACTGAAGCTTTCTTT. The chain employs TRBV19 and TRBJ1-1, with 8 bases that match TRBD1. The CDR3 covers 14 residues. Per germline, CDR1 LNHDA and CDR2 SQIVND (reference sequence). Unmatched junction bases numbered 7, after V lost 6 bases and J lost 4 bases.

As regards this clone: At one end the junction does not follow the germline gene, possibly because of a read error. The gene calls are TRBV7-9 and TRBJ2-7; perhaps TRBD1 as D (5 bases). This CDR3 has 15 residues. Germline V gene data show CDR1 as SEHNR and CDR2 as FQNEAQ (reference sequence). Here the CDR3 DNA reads TGTTCCAGCAGCTTAATCGAGACAGAAAAGGTCGAGCAGTACTTC. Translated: CSSSLIETEKVEQYF.

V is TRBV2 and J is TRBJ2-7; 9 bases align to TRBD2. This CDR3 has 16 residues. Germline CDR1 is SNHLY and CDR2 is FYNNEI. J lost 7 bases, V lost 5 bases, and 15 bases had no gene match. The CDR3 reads CASSQPRGGAGLEQYF. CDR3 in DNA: TGTGCCAGCAGTCAACCCCGCGGGGGGGCGGGGCTTGAGCAGTACTTC.

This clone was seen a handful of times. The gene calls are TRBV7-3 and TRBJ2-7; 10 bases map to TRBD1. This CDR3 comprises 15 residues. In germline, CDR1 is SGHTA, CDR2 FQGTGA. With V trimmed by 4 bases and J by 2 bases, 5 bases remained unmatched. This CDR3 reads CASSWGTGDAYEQYF. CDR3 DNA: TGTGCCAGCAGCTGGGGGACAGGGGACGCCTACGAGCAGTACTTC.

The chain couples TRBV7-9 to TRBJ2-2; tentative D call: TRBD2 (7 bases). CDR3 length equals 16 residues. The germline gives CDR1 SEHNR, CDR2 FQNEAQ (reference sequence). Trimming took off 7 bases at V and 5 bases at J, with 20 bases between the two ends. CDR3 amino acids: CASTEGRGLITGELFF. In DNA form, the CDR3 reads TGTGCCAGCACCGAGGGGCGGGGGCTGATAACCGGGGAGCTGTTTTTT.

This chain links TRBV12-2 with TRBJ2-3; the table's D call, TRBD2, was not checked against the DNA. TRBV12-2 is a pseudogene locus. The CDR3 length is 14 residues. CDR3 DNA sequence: TGTGCAAGTCGTACCTGGAAGCGGACAGATACGCAGTATTTT. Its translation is CASRTWKRTDTQYF.

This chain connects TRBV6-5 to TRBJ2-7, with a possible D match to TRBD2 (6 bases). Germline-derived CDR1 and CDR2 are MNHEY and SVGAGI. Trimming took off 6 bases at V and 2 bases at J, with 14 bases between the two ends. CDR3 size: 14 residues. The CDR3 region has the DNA TGTGCCAGCAGCCCCGGGAGCGATCCCTACGAGCAGTACTTC. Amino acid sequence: CASSPGSDPYEQYF.

CDR3 bases: TGTGCCAGCAGTGGCGGGGTGGGGGCCAACGTCCTGACTTTC. It is translated as CASSGGVGANVLTF. This chain connects TRBV11-2 to TRBJ2-6; weak D call: TRBD2 (6 bases). The V end lost 6 bases, the J end lost 4 bases, and 10 bases lay between the germline ends. The CDR3 loop spans 14 amino acids. Per germline, CDR1 SGHAT and CDR2 FQNNGV.

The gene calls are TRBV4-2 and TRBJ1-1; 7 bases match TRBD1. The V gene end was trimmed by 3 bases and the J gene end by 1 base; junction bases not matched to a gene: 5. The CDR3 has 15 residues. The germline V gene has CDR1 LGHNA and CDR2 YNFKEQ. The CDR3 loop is CASSQPGQPNTEAFF. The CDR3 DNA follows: TGTGCCAGCAGCCAGCCGGGACAGCCGAACACTGAAGCTTTCTTT.

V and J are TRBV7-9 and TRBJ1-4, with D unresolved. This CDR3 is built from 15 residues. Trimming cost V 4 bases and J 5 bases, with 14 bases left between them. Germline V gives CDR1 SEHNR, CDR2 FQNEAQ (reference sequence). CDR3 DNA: TGTGCCAGCAGCTCCGGGAGTCTACAAAATGAAAAACTGTTTTTT. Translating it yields CASSSGSLQNEKLFF. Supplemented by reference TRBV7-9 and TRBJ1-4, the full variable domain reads DTGVSQNPRHKITKRGQNVTFRCDPISEHNRLYWYRQTLGQGPEFLTYFQNEAQLEKSRLLSDRFSAERPKGSFSTLEIQRTEQGDSAMYLCASSSGSLQNEKLFFGSGTQLSVL.

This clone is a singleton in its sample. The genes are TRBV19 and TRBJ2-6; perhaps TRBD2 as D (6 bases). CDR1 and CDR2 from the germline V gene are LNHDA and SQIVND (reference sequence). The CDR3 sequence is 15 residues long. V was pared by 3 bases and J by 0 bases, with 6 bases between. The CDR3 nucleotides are TGTGCCAGTAGTATGGGAGGCTCTGGGGCCAACGTCCTGACTTTC. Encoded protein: CASSMGGSGANVLTF.

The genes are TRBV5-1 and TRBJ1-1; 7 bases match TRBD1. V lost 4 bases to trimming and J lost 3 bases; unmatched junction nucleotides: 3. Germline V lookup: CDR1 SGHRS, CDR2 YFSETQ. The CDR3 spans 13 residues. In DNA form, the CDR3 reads TGCGCCAGCAGCACGGGACAGTACACTGAAGCTTTCTTT. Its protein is CASSTGQYTEAFF.

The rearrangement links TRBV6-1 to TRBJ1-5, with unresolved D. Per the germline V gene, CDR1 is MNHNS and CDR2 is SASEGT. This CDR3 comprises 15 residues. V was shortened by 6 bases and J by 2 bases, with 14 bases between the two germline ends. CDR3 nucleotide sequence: TGTGCCAGCAGCGGACGCCGGGGAGGCAATCAGCCCCAGCATTTT. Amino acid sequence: CASSGRRGGNQPQHF.

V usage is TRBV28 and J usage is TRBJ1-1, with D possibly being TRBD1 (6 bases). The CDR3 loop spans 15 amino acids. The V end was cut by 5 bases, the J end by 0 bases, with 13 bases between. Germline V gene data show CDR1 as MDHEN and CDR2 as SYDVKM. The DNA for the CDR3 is TGTGCCAGCAGTGACAACAGGGCCCTGAACACTGAAGCTTTCTTT. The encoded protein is CASSDNRALNTEAFF.

The chain's CDR3 is CASSAQGNEQYF. CDR3 DNA: TGCGCCAGCAGCGCGCAGGGGAACGAGCAGTACTTC. The gene calls are TRBV5-1 and TRBJ2-7; maybe TRBD1 (6 bases). From germline, CDR1 is SGHRS and CDR2 YFSETQ. Trimming cost V 4 bases and J 5 bases, with 10 bases left between them. The CDR3 loop spans 12 amino acids.

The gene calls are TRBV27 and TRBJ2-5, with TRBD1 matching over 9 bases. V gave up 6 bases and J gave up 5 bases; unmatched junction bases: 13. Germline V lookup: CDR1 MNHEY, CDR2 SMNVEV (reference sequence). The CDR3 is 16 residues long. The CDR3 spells CASSRRRTGAYETQYF. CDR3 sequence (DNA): TGTGCCAGCAGCAGACGAAGGACAGGGGCTTACGAGACCCAGTACTTC.

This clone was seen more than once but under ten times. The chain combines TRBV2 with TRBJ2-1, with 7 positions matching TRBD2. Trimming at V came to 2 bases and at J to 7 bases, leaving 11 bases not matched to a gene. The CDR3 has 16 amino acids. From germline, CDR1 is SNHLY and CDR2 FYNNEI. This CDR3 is CASSETPLLGGNEQFF. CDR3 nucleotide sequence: TGTGCCAGCAGTGAAACGCCGCTCCTGGGGGGGAATGAGCAGTTCTTC.

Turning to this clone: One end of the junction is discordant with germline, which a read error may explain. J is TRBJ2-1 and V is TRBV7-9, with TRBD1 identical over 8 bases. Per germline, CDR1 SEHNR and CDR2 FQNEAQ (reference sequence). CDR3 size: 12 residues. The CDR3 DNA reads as TGTTCCAGCAGCTCACAGGGGGGTGAGCAGTTCTTC. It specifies CSSSSQGGEQFF.

The CDR3 is CASSELSYTGELFF. For the CDR3, the DNA is TGTGCCAGCAGTGAGCTGTCCTACACCGGGGAGCTGTTTTTT. This chain joins TRBV27 and TRBJ2-2; no clear D. This CDR3 spans 14 amino acids. CDR1 is MNHEY, CDR2 SMNVEV, per germline (reference sequence). Trimming cost V 5 bases and J 3 bases, with 10 bases left between them.

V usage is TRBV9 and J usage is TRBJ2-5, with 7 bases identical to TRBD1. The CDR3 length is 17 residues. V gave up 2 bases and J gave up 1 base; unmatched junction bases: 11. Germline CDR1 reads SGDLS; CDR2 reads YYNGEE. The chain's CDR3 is CASSVHVTGPLQETQYF. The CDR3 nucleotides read TGTGCCAGCAGCGTCCACGTGACAGGGCCCCTCCAAGAGACCCAGTACTTC.